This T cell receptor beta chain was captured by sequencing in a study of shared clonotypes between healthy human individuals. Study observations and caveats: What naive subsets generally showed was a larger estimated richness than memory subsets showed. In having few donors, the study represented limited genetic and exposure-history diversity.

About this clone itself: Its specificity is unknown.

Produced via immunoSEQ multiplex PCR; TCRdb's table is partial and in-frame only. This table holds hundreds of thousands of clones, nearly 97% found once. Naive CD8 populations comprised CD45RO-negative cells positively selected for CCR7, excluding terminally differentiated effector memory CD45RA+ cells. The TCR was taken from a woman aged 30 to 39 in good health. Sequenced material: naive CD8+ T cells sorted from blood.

The DNA of the CDR3 is TGTGCCAGCAGCCAATATACCTACAATGAGCAGTTCTTC. Protein: CASSQYTYNEQFF. This chain uses TRBV14 with TRBJ2-1; D gene unclear. Trimming shortened V by 2 bases and J by 2 bases, and 4 bases separated the two germline ends. The CDR3 spans 13 residues. The germline CDR1 and CDR2 sequences are SGHDN and FVKESK.